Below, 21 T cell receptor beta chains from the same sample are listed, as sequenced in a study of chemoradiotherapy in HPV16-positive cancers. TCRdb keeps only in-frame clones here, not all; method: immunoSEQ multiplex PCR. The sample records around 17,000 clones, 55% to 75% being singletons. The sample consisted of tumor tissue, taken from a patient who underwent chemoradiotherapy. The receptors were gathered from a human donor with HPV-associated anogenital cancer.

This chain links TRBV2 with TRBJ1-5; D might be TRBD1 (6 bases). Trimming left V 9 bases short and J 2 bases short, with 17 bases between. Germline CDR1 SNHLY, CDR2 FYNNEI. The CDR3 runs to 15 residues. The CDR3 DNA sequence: TGTGCCAGTAGGGTGACAGGAAGGGGCAATCAGCCCCAGCATTTT. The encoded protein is CASRVTGRGNQPQHF.

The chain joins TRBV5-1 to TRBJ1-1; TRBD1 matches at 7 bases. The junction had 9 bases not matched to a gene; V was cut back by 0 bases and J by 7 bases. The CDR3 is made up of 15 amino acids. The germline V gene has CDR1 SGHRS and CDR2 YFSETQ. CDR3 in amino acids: CASSLVPTGVSEAFF. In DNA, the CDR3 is TGCGCCAGCAGCTTGGTGCCTACAGGGGTGAGTGAAGCTTTCTTT.

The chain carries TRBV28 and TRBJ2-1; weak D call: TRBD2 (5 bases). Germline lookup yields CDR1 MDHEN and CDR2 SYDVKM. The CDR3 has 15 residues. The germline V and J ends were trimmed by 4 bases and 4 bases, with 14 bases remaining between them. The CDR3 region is CASSYAGRRYNEQFF. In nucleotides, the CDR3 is TGTGCCAGCAGTTACGCGGGTCGACGATACAATGAGCAGTTCTTC.

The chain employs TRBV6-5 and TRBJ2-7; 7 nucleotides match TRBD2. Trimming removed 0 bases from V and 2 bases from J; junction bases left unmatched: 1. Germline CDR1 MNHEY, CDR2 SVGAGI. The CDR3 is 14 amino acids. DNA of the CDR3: TGTGCCAGCAGTTACTCCCGGGGGGCCTACGAGCAGTACTTC. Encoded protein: CASSYSRGAYEQYF.

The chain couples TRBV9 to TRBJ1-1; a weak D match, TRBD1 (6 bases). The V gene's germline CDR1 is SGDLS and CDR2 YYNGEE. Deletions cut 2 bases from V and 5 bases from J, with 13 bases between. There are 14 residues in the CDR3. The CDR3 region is CASSVTGASTEAFF. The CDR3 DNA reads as TGTGCCAGCAGCGTGACGGGGGCGAGTACTGAAGCTTTCTTT.

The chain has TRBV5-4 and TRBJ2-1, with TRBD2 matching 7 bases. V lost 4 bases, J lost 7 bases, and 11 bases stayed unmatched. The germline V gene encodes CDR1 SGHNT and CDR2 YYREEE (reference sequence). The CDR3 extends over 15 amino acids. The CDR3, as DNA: TGTGCCAGCAGCCGGGGGGAGGGCCGGCAAAATGAGCAGTTCTTC. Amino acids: CASSRGEGRQNEQFF.

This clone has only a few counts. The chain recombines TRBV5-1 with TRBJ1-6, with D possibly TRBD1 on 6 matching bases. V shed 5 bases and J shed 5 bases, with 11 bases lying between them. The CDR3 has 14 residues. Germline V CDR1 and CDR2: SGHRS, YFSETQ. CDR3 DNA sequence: TGCGCCAGCAGACAGGGCGGCAATAATTCACCCCTCCACTTT. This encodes CASRQGGNNSPLHF.

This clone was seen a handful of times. The CDR3 is CASTTGASTEAFF. CDR3 bases: TGTGCCAGCACCACAGGGGCCAGCACTGAAGCTTTCTTT. The chain has TRBV7-9 and TRBJ1-1; 7 positions match TRBD1. Germline CDR1 SEHNR, CDR2 FQNEAQ (reference sequence). V was clipped by 7 bases and J by 4 bases; unmatched bases: 6. The CDR3 spans 13 residues. Complete variable domain (other parts from reference TRBV7-9 and TRBJ1-1): DTGVSQNPRHKITKRGQNVTFRCDPISEHNRLYWYRQTLGQGPEFLTYFQNEAQLEKSRLLSDRFSAERPKGSFSTLEIQRTEQGDSAMYLCASTTGASTEAFFGQGTRLTVV.

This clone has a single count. CDR3 DNA sequence: TGTGCCAGCTCACCAACCGGGACAGGGGCTAACTATGGCTACACCTTC. Amino acids: CASSPTGTGANYGYTF. This chain connects TRBV18 to TRBJ1-2; 10 bases are a match to TRBD1. CDR1 is KGHSH and CDR2 is LQKENI in the germline V gene. Trimming took 2 bases from V and 0 from J; bases not matched to a gene: 3. This CDR3 region has 16 residues.

The chain's CDR3 is CASSRQGPYGYTF. DNA of the CDR3: TGTGCCAGCAGCCGACAGGGCCCCTATGGCTACACCTTC. V usage is TRBV14 and J usage is TRBJ1-2; 7 bases are a match to TRBD1. The CDR3 loop spans 13 amino acids. CDR1 is SGHDN and CDR2 is FVKESK in the germline V gene. V was clipped by 4 bases and J by 4 bases; unmatched bases: 3.

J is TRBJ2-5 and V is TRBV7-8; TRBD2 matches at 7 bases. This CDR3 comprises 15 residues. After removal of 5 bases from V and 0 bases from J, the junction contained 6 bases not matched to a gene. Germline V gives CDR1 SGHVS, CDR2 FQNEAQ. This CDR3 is CASSPRGGNQETQYF. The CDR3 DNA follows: TGTGCCAGCAGCCCGAGGGGAGGGAACCAAGAGACCCAGTACTTC.

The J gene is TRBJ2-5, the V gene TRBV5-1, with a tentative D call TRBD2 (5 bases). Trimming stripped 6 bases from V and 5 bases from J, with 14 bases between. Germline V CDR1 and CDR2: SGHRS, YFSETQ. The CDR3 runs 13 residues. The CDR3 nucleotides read TGCGCCAGCAATGTTATGACGGGGGAGACCCAGTACTTC. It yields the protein CASNVMTGETQYF.

The CDR3 loop is CASSRDSYGYTF. In DNA, the CDR3 is TGTGCCAGCAGCCGGGACAGCTATGGCTACACCTTC. This rearrangement joins TRBV16 to TRBJ1-2, with TRBD1 identical over 7 bases. This CDR3 spans 12 amino acids. Germline V gives CDR1 KGHSY, CDR2 FQNENV. With V trimmed by 4 bases and J by 4 bases, 0 bases remained unmatched.

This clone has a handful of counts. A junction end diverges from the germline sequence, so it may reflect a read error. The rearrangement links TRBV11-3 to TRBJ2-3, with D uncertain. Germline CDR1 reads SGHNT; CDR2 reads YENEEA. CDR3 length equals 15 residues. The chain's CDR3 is CASSAGRISTDTRYF. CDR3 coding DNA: TGTGCCAGCAGCGCCGGACGGATTAGCACAGATACGCGGTATTTT.

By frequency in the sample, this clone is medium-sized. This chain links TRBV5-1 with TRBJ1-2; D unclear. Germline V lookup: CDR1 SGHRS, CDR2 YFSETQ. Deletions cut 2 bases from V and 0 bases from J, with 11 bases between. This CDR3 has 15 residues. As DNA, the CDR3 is TGCGCCAGCAGCTTATTAGGGAGAGCTAACTATGGCTACACCTTC. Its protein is CASSLLGRANYGYTF.

CDR3 bases: TGTGCCAGCAGCCAGGGACAGTTGCTTTACAATGAGCAGTTCTTC. This encodes CASSQGQLLYNEQFF. The chain employs TRBV4-2 and TRBJ2-1, with 7 bases lining up with TRBD1. The CDR3 has 15 amino acids. Germline CDR1 and CDR2: LGHNA and YNFKEQ. Germline trimming cut 3 bases from V and 4 bases from J; bases unmatched to any gene: 6.

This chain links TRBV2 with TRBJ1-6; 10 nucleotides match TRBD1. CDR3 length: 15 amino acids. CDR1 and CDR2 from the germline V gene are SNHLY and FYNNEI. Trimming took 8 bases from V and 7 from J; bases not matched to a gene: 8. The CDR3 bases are TGTGCCAGCGCCGGGACAGGGGCTATCAATTCACCCCTCCACTTT. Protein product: CASAGTGAINSPLHF.

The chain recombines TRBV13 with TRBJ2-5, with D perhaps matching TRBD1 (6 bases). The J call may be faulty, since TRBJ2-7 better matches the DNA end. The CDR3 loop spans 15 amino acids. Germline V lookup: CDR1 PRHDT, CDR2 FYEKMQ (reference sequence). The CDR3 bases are TGTGCCAGCGGACGGGGACACATCTCACACAACGAGCAGTACTTC. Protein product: CASGRGHISHNEQYF.

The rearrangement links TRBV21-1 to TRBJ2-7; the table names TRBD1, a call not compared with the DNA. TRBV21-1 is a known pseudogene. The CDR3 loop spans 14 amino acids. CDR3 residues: CASSPRQGAYEQYF. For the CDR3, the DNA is TGTGCCAGCAGCCCCCGACAGGGGGCGTACGAGCAGTACTTC.

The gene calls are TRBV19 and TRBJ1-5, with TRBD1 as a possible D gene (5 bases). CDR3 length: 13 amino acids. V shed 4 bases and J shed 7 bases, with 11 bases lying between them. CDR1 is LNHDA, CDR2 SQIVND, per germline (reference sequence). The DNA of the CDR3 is TGTGCCAGTAGTAGCAGGGCTCAGCAGCCCCAGCATTTT. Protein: CASSSRAQQPQHF.

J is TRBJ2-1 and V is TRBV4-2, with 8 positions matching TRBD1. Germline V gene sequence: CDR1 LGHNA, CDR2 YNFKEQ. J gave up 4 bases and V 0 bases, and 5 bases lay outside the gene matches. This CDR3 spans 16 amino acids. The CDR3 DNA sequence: TGTGCCAGCAGCCAAGATCAGGGACAGGTTTACAATGAGCAGTTCTTC. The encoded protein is CASSQDQGQVYNEQFF.